The present T cell receptor beta chain was sequenced within a study of T-cell reconstitution after alpha-beta-depleted transplantation in children. General study findings and limits: Surviving recipient T cells and intrathymic progenitors accounted for some patients' high TCRbeta diversity at day 60. T-cell numbers and diversity, one year after transplant, stemmed largely from T cells that were newly produced.

A word on this clonotype: Antigen specificity is unknown.

Unique molecular identifiers were incorporated when the TCRbeta library was constructed. TCRdb re-called the PCR reads through MiXCR, storing one row per CDR3 protein. The sample holds about a million distinct CDR3 sequences; around 30% are singletons and the top ten take under 30%. The V gene's germline CDR1 is SGHRS and CDR2 YFSETQ. The CDR3 is 16 residues long. The V segment lost 4 bases and the J segment 3 bases; nucleotides outside the gene matches: 11. This clonotype was obtained from a boy in the first two years of life who had a stem cell transplant for SCID, so the T cells may come from the graft donor. The material was PBMCs, mostly from graft donor cells, obtained 360 days after TCRalphabeta/CD19-depleted stem cell transplant. V and J are TRBV5-1 and TRBJ2-7; TRBD1 matches at 9 bases. The CDR3 DNA reads as TGCGCCAGCAGCCTTAATTCCGGGACAGGGCTCTACGAGCAGTACTTC. Translation gives CASSLNSGTGLYEQYF.